The entry that follows covers one T cell receptor beta chain sequence. This clonotype was counted a few times. The clone's antigen remains unknown. Per-base quality was not reported, and no clone a single base away is much larger than it. This entry comes from a study of CD8 T cells in ankylosing spondylitis (dated by TCRdb to the late 2010s). Study-level background: To find TCR variants linked to disease, the study profiled T cell receptor beta repertoires in ankylosing spondylitis patients and healthy donors. In total, the full study cohort was made up of roughly 110 healthy donors and more than 20 ankylosing spondylitis patients. Peripheral blood was sampled, and synovial fluid was additionally collected from ankylosing spondylitis patients. The investigation overall reported the following: The disease-linked clones were reported to be significantly enriched in matched synovial fluid samples from ankylosing spondylitis patients. Blood from ankylosing spondylitis patients appeared to be characterized by a TCR beta motif made up of several highly homologous amino acid variants. Some of the motif variants had been reported before in the synovial fluid and blood of reactive arthritis patients, a finding that suggests common disease-initiation mechanisms. The disease-linked clones had a CD8+ phenotype and were found at relatively low frequencies in peripheral blood.

Reading the germline V gene gives CDR1 SGHDT and CDR2 YYEEEE. Trimming costs V 4 bases and J 5 bases, and their ends lie 6 bases apart. Taken from cysteine to phenylalanine, the CDR3 has 12 residues. Of all the DNA, just the CDR3 is kept, 36 bases in frame from base 1. Sequenced using an Illumina HiSeq 2500. TCR beta libraries were prepared by quantitative 5'-RACE with molecular barcodes. The authors' pipeline ran thus. To identify disease-linked TCR variants, a new computational method was used, one built on a probabilistic model of VDJ rearrangement. TCRdb handled the public reads itself, with Q25 trimming in fastp and clone calling in MiXCR, and kept productive beta chains. Entries are consolidated by CDR3 protein sequence, retaining the most common genes and DNA. The V and J calls were determined by TCRdb, not by the authors. The sample has just over 350,000 distinct CDR3 sequences on record, 20% to 25% of them singletons. 10% to 15% of the sample belongs to the ten largest clones.

Sequenced material: blood, either unsorted or a sorted T cell fraction (not recorded which). In this chain, TRBV5-6 is recombined with TRBJ2-2, with the identity of the D gene unclear. The origin of this receptor is a male donor with ankylosing spondylitis or in good health (not recorded which). The DNA sequence follows: TGTGCCAGCAGCCAAATGACCGGGGAGCTGTTTTTT. This is translated as CASSQMTGELFF.